This TCR beta chain is from a study of blood T cell repertoires in COVID-19. Per the germline V gene, CDR1 is SEHNR and CDR2 is FQNEAQ (reference sequence). The CDR3 has 15 amino acids. V was cut by 6 bases and J by 6 bases, with 21 bases left in between. Here immunoSEQ multiplex PCR was the method, and the copy in TCRdb shows in-frame clones only, minus some. The sample includes approximately 200,000 clones, 85% to 90% of them seen just once. The V call is TRBV7-9, the J call TRBJ2-7, with a possible D match to TRBD1 (5 bases). Sample: peripheral blood. The receptor's source is a man in his fifties or sixties with acute or convalescent COVID-19. CDR3 in DNA: TGTGCCAGCAGATCCAATGGGGCGCGTGGCGGCGAGCAGTACTTC. Its translation: CASRSNGARGGEQYF.